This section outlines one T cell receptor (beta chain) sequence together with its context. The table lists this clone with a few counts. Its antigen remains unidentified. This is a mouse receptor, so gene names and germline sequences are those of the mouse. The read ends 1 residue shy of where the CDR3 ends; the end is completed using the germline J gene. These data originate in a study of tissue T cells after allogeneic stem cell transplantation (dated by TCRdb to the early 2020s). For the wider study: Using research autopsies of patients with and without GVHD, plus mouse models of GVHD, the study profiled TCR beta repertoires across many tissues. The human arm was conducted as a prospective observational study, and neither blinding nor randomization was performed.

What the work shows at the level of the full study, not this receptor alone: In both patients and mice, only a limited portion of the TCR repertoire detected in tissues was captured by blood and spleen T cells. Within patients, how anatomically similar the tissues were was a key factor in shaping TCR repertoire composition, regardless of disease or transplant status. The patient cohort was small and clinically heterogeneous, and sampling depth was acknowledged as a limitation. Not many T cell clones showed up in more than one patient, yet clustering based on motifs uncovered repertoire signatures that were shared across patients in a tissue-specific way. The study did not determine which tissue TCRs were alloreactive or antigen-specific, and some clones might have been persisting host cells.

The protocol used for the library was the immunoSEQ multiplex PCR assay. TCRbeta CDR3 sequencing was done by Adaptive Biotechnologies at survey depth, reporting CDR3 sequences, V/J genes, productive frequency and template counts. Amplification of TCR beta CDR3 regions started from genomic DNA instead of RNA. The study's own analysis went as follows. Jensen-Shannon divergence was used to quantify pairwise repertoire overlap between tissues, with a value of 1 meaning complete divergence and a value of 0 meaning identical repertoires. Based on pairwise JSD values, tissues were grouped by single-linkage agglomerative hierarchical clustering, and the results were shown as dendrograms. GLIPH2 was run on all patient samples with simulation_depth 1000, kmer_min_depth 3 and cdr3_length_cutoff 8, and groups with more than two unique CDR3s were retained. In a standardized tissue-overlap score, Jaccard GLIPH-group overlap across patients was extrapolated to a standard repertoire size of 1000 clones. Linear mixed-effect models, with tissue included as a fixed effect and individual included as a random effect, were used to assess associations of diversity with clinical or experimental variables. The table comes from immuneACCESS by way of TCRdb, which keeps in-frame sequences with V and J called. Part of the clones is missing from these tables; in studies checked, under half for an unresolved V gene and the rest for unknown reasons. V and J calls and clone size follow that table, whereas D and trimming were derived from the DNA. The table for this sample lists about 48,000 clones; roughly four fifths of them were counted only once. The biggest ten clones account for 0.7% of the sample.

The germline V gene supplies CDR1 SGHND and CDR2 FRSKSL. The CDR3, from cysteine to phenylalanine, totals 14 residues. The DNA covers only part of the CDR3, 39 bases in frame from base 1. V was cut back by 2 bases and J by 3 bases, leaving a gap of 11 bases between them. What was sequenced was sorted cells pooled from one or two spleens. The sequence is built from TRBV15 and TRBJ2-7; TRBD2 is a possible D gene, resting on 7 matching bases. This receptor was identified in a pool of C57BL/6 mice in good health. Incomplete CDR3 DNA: TGTGCCAGCAGTTTATGGGGGGCCCACTATGAACAGTAC. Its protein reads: CASSLWGAHYEQY. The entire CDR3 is CASSLWGAHYEQYF.